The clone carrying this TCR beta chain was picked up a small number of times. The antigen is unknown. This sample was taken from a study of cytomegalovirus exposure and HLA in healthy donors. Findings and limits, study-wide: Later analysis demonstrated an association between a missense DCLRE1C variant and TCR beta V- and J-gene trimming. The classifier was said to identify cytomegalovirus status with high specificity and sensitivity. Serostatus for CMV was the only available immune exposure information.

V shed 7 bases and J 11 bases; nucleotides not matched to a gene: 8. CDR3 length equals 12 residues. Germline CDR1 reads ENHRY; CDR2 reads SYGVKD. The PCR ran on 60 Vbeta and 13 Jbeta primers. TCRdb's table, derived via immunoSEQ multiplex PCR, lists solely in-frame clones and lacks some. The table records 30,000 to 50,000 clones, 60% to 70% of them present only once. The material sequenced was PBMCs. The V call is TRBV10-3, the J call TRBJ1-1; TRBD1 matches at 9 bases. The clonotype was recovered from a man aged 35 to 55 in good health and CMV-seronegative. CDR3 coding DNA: TGTGCCATCACCCCTGGGACAGGGTGGGCTTTCTTT. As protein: CAITPGTGWAFF.